These T cell receptor beta chains were read from a single sample in a study of T cells in Graves' hyperthyroidism and ophthalmopathy. TCRdb processed the multiplex PCR reads anew with MiXCR; each CDR3 protein has one entry. The sample comprises about 560,000 distinct CDR3 sequences, about half of which are singletons, and about 7.8% rests with the top ten. Sequencing was carried out using peripheral blood or thyroid tissue (not recorded which). These receptors were obtained from a woman aged 18-29 years with Graves' hyperthyroidism. Each CDR3 is given without its conserved first and last residue. Size is omitted from some rows. Given values are once, few, many or a class for expanded clones.

v_call: TRBV7-6
clone_size: .
j_call: TRBJ2-7
cdr3_aa: ASSPGEGSITY

v_call: TRBV6-1
clone_size: .
j_call: TRBJ2-7
cdr3_aa: ASSVGTGGSYEQY

v_call: TRBV24-1
clone_size: once
j_call: TRBJ2-7
cdr3_aa: ATSGTTGLNTGEQY

v_call: TRBV7-9
clone_size: .
j_call: TRBJ2-7
cdr3_aa: ASSQDWREGGEQY

v_call: TRBV10-3
clone_size: .
j_call: TRBJ1-5
cdr3_aa: AISDLGTEYSNQPQH

v_call: TRBV15
clone_size: .
j_call: TRBJ2-6
cdr3_aa: ATSRTRQGSGANVLT

v_call: TRBV29-1
clone_size: many
j_call: TRBJ1-1
cdr3_aa: SVHTPIRGSTEAF

v_call: TRBV7-9
clone_size: many
j_call: TRBJ2-2
cdr3_aa: ASSQGLAGAPGELF

v_call: TRBV29-1
clone_size: many
j_call: TRBJ2-5
cdr3_aa: SVDYRETQY

v_call: TRBV15
clone_size: .
j_call: TRBJ2-7
cdr3_aa: ASSQGGTGLNEQY

v_call: TRBV7-3
clone_size: few
j_call: TRBJ2-2
cdr3_aa: ASSPAGVTGELF

v_call: TRBV7-6
clone_size: .
j_call: TRBJ1-1
cdr3_aa: AGSPDRRNTEAF

v_call: TRBV7-3
clone_size: many
j_call: TRBJ1-2
cdr3_aa: ASSPFGVTANGYT

v_call: TRBV2
clone_size: many
j_call: TRBJ1-5
cdr3_aa: ASRTGSGAQH

v_call: TRBV12-3/TRBV12-4
clone_size: .
j_call: TRBJ1-3
cdr3_aa: ASWDTYSGNTIY

v_call: TRBV10-3
clone_size: many
j_call: TRBJ2-5
cdr3_aa: AISESRRLAGIQETQY

v_call: TRBV7-8
clone_size: .
j_call: TRBJ1-2
cdr3_aa: ASSIRGGYT

v_call: TRBV29-1
clone_size: many
j_call: TRBJ1-1
cdr3_aa: SVDARNTEAF

v_call: TRBV5-6
clone_size: few
j_call: TRBJ1-2
cdr3_aa: ASSLRDVGGYT

v_call: TRBV24-1
clone_size: .
j_call: TRBJ2-5
cdr3_aa: ATSEPGLAGALETQY

v_call: TRBV24-1
clone_size: many
j_call: TRBJ2-5
cdr3_aa: ATSETGTHNQETQY

v_call: TRBV29-1
clone_size: many
j_call: TRBJ1-1
cdr3_aa: SVVRGRTEAF

v_call: TRBV9
clone_size: .
j_call: TRBJ2-7
cdr3_aa: ASSVDGSTGHEQY

v_call: TRBV3-1
clone_size: .
j_call: TRBJ1-5
cdr3_aa: ASSQATRDNQPQH

v_call: TRBV12-3/TRBV12-4
clone_size: .
j_call: TRBJ1-1
cdr3_aa: ASSDRENTEAF

v_call: TRBV20-1
clone_size: .
j_call: TRBJ2-7
cdr3_aa: SARGLDPYEQY

v_call: TRBV5-1
clone_size: .
j_call: TRBJ2-7
cdr3_aa: ASSLAGTRYEQY

v_call: TRBV10-3
clone_size: once
j_call: TRBJ1-4
cdr3_aa: ATSDPGQGAREKLF

v_call: TRBV5-1
clone_size: .
j_call: TRBJ2-5
cdr3_aa: ASSPRTAFYETQY

v_call: TRBV19
clone_size: few
j_call: TRBJ1-2
cdr3_aa: ASSRARGAGDGYT

v_call: TRBV12-3/TRBV12-4
clone_size: .
j_call: TRBJ2-5
cdr3_aa: ASRGQTQETQY

v_call: TRBV25-1
clone_size: .
j_call: TRBJ1-3
cdr3_aa: ASSSGTIGNTIY

v_call: TRBV10-3
clone_size: .
j_call: TRBJ1-4
cdr3_aa: ASSYSWTGPEKLF

v_call: TRBV10-3
clone_size: many
j_call: TRBJ1-1
cdr3_aa: AIRSTRGTEAF

v_call: TRBV2
clone_size: few
j_call: TRBJ2-7
cdr3_aa: ASSSGQAAPPYEQY

v_call: TRBV2
clone_size: .
j_call: TRBJ2-1
cdr3_aa: ASSGGLTGINEQF

v_call: TRBV5-1
clone_size: .
j_call: TRBJ2-7
cdr3_aa: ASSLTEGYGYEQY

v_call: TRBV7-6
clone_size: .
j_call: TRBJ1-6
cdr3_aa: ASSLEGGSYNSPLH

v_call: TRBV2
clone_size: many
j_call: TRBJ1-1
cdr3_aa: ASSASGGRNTEAF

v_call: TRBV6-1
clone_size: .
j_call: TRBJ2-7
cdr3_aa: ASSVTPPLEQY

v_call: TRBV5-1
clone_size: few
j_call: TRBJ1-1
cdr3_aa: ASSWRGSENTEAF

v_call: TRBV7-2
clone_size: .
j_call: TRBJ2-7
cdr3_aa: TSSLSGRVYEQY

v_call: TRBV12-3/TRBV12-4
clone_size: .
j_call: TRBJ2-7
cdr3_aa: ASSLGPEDYEQY

v_call: TRBV15
clone_size: .
j_call: TRBJ2-6
cdr3_aa: AIQTVGRSGANVLT

v_call: TRBV4-2
clone_size: many
j_call: TRBJ1-1
cdr3_aa: ASSQGHEAF

v_call: TRBV7-6
clone_size: .
j_call: TRBJ2-1
cdr3_aa: ASSSGGRYNEQF

v_call: TRBV11-2
clone_size: .
j_call: TRBJ2-7
cdr3_aa: ASSSCKAGDEQY

v_call: TRBV7-8
clone_size: few
j_call: TRBJ1-5
cdr3_aa: ASSHERLRERKSNQPQH

v_call: TRBV10-3
clone_size: few
j_call: TRBJ1-6
cdr3_aa: AIRPGLDSPLH

v_call: TRBV2
clone_size: few
j_call: TRBJ2-7
cdr3_aa: ASSPAGGAYEQY

v_call: TRBV7-9
clone_size: .
j_call: TRBJ2-5
cdr3_aa: ASSPYMGGQPQY

v_call: TRBV10-3
clone_size: .
j_call: TRBJ2-5
cdr3_aa: AISEGPGTQY

v_call: TRBV7-9
clone_size: once
j_call: TRBJ2-7
cdr3_aa: ASSLGGWEQY